This T cell receptor (beta chain) was observed in a study of blood T cell repertoires in COVID-19. About the research overall: The United States, Italy and Spain were the sources of the acute and convalescent COVID-19 samples. Sources were T cells, B-cell-depleted T cells, or PBMCs; the material itself was cDNA or gDNA.

The CDR3 runs 16 residues. V gave up 0 bases and J gave up 8 bases, with 14 bases separating them. Germline CDR1 reads LGHDT; CDR2 reads YNNKEL (reference sequence). In the original workflow: Quantification of nucleated cells was approximated via reference gene primer amplification. Clones were read by immunoSEQ multiplex PCR, and TCRdb kept only the in-frame ones, dropping some. V, J and clone size derive from that table, while D and trimming were established from the DNA sequence. The table shows 85,000 to 100,000 clones, with roughly nine tenths occurring only once. Seattle participants joined during active infection and were tracked over time.

The specimen was peripheral blood. The clonotype was recovered from a woman aged 55-70 years with COVID-19, enrolled during active disease. V gene TRBV3-1 (or the pseudogene TRBV3-2) combines with J gene TRBJ1-6; no clear D. The CDR3: CASSQDFGDKDSPLHF. The DNA for the CDR3 is TGTGCCAGCAGCCAAGATTTCGGCGACAAAGATTCACCCCTCCACTTT.